The clone carrying this T cell receptor (beta chain) has a single count. This sample was included in a study of T cell responses to AZD1222 COVID-19 vaccine. Whether given at about 4 or about 12 weeks, second doses were pooled. The method was immunoSEQ multiplex PCR; TCRdb's version includes in-frame clones alone and lacks a portion of them. The top ten clones hold around 4.5% of a sample with over 150,000 clones, over 75% of them seen once. V was cut by 5 bases and J by 3 bases, with 13 bases left in between. This CDR3 contains 13 residues. CDR1 and CDR2 (germline): SQVTM, ANQGSEA. The receptor comes from an adult who received the AZD1222 COVID-19 vaccine. The rearrangement joins TRBV29-1 to TRBJ1-2; D gene unclear. Sequences were derived from peripheral blood, sampled 28 days after the second AZD1222 dose. CDR3 loop: CSVFRDSHYGYTF. CDR3 sequence (DNA): TGCAGCGTTTTTCGCGACTCCCACTATGGCTACACCTTC.